This T cell receptor (beta chain) was recovered during a study of beta chain features in type 1 diabetes. With respect to this clone: The antigen remains undetermined.

Whole-study findings and limits: VDJ junctions sequenced from type 1 diabetes patients showed fewer insertions and more deletions. Within each of all four CD4+ subsets, Type 1 diabetes patients had TCRB CDR3s that were moderately but significantly shorter. Patients' naive, central memory and regulatory TCRB repertoires appeared more alike than those of healthy donors.

Averaging about 116 mL, one heparinised blood draw came from each individual donor. Germline V gives CDR1 MNHEY, CDR2 SVGAGI. The CDR3 totals 14 residues. Unmatched junction bases numbered 2, after V lost 0 bases and J lost 4 bases. Isolated RNA was reverse transcribed in full, so expressed TCRB transcripts were sequenced. Data came from immunoSEQ multiplex PCR; TCRdb stores just in-frame clones and leaves some out. The table lists more than 250,000 clones, approximately 14% of them singletons. Sequencing was carried out using naive CD4+ T cells from blood. This TCR was sampled from a young man with type 1 diabetes. The chain recombines TRBV6-5 with TRBJ2-7; 8 bases match TRBD2. The CDR3 spells CASSYSGGRYEQYF. CDR3 in DNA: TGTGCCAGCAGTTACTCGGGCGGGAGGTACGAGCAGTACTTC.